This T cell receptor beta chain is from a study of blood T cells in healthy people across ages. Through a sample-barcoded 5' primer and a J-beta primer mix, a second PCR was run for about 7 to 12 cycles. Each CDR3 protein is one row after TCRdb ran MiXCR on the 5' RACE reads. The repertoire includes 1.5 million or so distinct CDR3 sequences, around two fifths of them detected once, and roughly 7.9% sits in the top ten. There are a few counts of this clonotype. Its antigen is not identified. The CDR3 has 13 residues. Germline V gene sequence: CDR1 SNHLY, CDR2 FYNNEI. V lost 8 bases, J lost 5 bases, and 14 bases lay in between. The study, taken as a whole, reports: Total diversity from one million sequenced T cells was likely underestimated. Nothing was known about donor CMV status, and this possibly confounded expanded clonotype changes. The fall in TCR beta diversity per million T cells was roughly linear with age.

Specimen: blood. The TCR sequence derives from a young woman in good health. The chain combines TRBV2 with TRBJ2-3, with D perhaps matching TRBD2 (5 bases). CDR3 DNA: TGTGCCAGCTCCCTGGAGGCCGGAGATACGCAGTATTTT. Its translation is CASSLEAGDTQYF.